This T cell receptor beta chain was found in a study of OX40 agonist ivuxolimab in advanced cancers. Study-level points and caveats: Certain nonresponders likewise exhibited a low normalized T-cell clonal expansion. In CD8+ T cells, expanded clones were on average more numerous than in CD4+. The study observed clonal expansion of CD4+ and CD8+ blood T cells by week 6 at 0.1 to 3.0 mg/kg.

Using immunoSEQ multiplex PCR, the repertoire was profiled, and TCRdb retains in-frame clones only, with some absent. Of around 66,000 clones listed, 80% to 90% are singletons. Note on this clone: The antigen remains unidentified.

Autoimmune disease history or systemic immunosuppression meant exclusion. CDR1 is SGHNT, CDR2 YENEEA, per germline. Trimming left V 3 bases short and J 0 bases short, with 15 bases between. This CDR3 has 17 residues. This chain links TRBV11-3 with TRBJ2-4; D ambiguous. Material: CD4+ or CD8+ T cells sorted from blood, obtained in a trial of the OX40 agonist ivuxolimab. This sequence originates from an adult with an advanced solid tumor such as melanoma, head and neck, liver or kidney cancer. CDR3 in DNA: TGTGCCAGCAGCTTTTTTTCGTCCCAGCTAGCCAAAAACATTCAGTACTTC. It translates to CASSFFSSQLAKNIQYF.